This passage covers 27 T cell receptor beta chains from one sample sequenced in a study of T cell responses to AZD1222 COVID-19 vaccine. Profiled with immunoSEQ multiplex PCR; TCRdb holds only in-frame clones, not every one. In the table there are 200,000 to 250,000 clones, just over 90% of which are singletons. Sequencing used peripheral blood, obtained on day 0 of MenACWY control vaccination. Every receptor here comes from an adult in good health.

The chain links TRBV12-3 or TRBV12-4 to TRBJ1-6; D ambiguous. The V gene lost 3 bases and the J gene lost 6 bases, with 6 bases spanning the gap. The CDR3 consists of 13 residues. CDR3 bases: TGTGCCAGCAGTTTTCTCGGTAATTCACCCCTCCACTTT. Translation: CASSFLGNSPLHF.

The gene calls are TRBV7-2 and TRBJ2-1; 7 bases line up with TRBD1. The V gene end was trimmed by 5 bases and the J gene end by 4 bases; junction bases not matched to a gene: 11. CDR3 length equals 16 residues. Looked up from germline, CDR1 is SGHTA and CDR2 is FQGNSA. CDR3 residues: CASSPKTGSRYNEQFF. Written as DNA, the CDR3 is TGTGCCAGCAGCCCCAAGACAGGGTCGCGATACAATGAGCAGTTCTTC.

V and J are TRBV10-3 and TRBJ1-2, with TRBD1 identical over 7 bases. The CDR3 has 14 residues. The V segment lost 6 bases and the J segment 5 bases; nucleotides outside the gene matches: 9. CDR1 is ENHRY and CDR2 is SYGVKD in the germline V gene. The CDR3 loop is CAISSDRAVYGYTF. Written as DNA, the CDR3 is TGTGCCATCAGCTCTGACAGGGCGGTATATGGCTACACCTTC.

The rearrangement joins TRBV28 to TRBJ1-5; 11 nucleotides line up with TRBD1. V trimming: 7 bases; J trimming: 4 bases; junction bases outside the gene matches: 6. The CDR3 spans 15 residues. Germline loops: CDR1 MDHEN, CDR2 SYDVKM. The CDR3 DNA reads as TGTGCCAGCACTACAGGGACAGGGGGTAATCAGCCCCAGCATTTT. Translated, it gives CASTTGTGGNQPQHF. The entire variable domain, with the rest obtained from reference TRBV28 and TRBJ1-5, is as follows: DVKVTQSSRYLVKRTGEKVFLECVQDMDHENMFWYRQDPGLGLRLIYFSYDVKMKEKGDIPEGYSVSREKKERFSLILESASTNQTSMYLCASTTGTGGNQPQHFGDGTRLSIL.

The count of this clone is one. J is TRBJ1-5 and V is TRBV24-1, with D possibly matching TRBD1 (5 bases). CDR1 is KGHDR, CDR2 SFDVKD, per germline. V dropped 5 bases and J dropped 2 bases, with 12 bases sitting between them. The CDR3 is made up of 15 amino acids. The CDR3 reads CATSASSGGNQPQHF. CDR3 nucleotides: TGTGCCACCAGTGCCTCATCGGGGGGCAATCAGCCCCAGCATTTT.

This clone was seen a single time. Compared with germline, one end of the junction differs, possibly owing to a read error. The chain is built from TRBV5-1 and TRBJ1-1, with D tentatively TRBD1 (6 bases). Germline CDR1 and CDR2: SGHRS and YFSETQ. This CDR3 has 14 residues. CDR3 protein: CASTLDSLNTETFF. CDR3 bases: TGCGCCAGCACCTTGGACAGTCTGAACACTGAAACTTTCTTT.

V usage is TRBV7-8 and J usage is TRBJ2-5; TRBD2 matches 8 bases. This CDR3 region has 13 residues. Germline V gives CDR1 SGHVS, CDR2 FQNEAQ. V dropped 5 bases and J dropped 4; count of bases not matched to a gene: 3. The DNA of the CDR3 is TGTGCCAGCAGCGCAACTAGCGGAGAGACCCAGTACTTC. Translated: CASSATSGETQYF.

This sequence joins TRBV15 and TRBJ1-1; possibly TRBD1 for D (5 bases). The length of the CDR3 is 15 residues. The V gene's germline CDR1 is LNHNV and CDR2 YYDKDF (reference sequence). The V gene lost 1 base and the J gene lost 8 bases, with 17 bases spanning the gap. CDR3 nucleotide sequence: TGTGCCACCAGCAGAGGAGGGGCAGGCGTTCGGGAAGCTTTCTTT. Protein: CATSRGGAGVREAFF.

This chain uses TRBV4-1 with TRBJ2-1; 15 positions match TRBD2. The V segment lost 6 bases and the J segment 6 bases; nucleotides outside the gene matches: 3. This CDR3 has 15 residues. Germline-derived CDR1 and CDR2 are MGHRA and YSYEKL. For the CDR3, the DNA is TGCGCCAGCAGGAGGACTAGCGGGGGGGCCAATGAGCAGTTCTTC. Its protein is CASRRTSGGANEQFF.

The genes are TRBV29-1 and TRBJ2-3; D uncertain. This CDR3 spans 20 amino acids. The germline gives CDR1 SQVTM, CDR2 ANQGSEA. V lost 0 bases and J lost 1, with 26 bases in between. CDR3: CSVEEGPFRRSALGTDTQYF. In DNA form, the CDR3 reads TGCAGCGTTGAAGAAGGGCCTTTTCGGCGGTCCGCCCTAGGCACAGATACGCAGTATTTT.

The CDR3 spells CASSSRGAVSTEAFF. In nucleotides, the CDR3 is TGTGCCAGCAGCAGCAGGGGCGCAGTCAGCACTGAAGCTTTCTTT. V is TRBV11-2 and J is TRBJ1-1; D might be TRBD1 (6 bases). Deletions cut 5 bases from V and 4 bases from J, with 17 bases between. CDR1 and CDR2 from the germline V gene are SGHAT and FQNNGV. The CDR3 runs to 15 residues.

In nucleotides, the CDR3 is TGTGCCAGCAGTTTGAGGACCGGGGAGCTGTTTTTT. Protein: CASSLRTGELFF. The rearrangement links TRBV6-5 to TRBJ2-2, with D unresolved. The length of the CDR3 is 12 residues. V shed 4 bases and J shed 5 bases, with 5 bases lying between them. Germline CDR1 MNHEY, CDR2 SVGAGI.

The rearrangement links TRBV7-9 to TRBJ1-1; TRBD1 matches at 10 bases. CDR3 size: 16 residues. The germline V gene encodes CDR1 SEHNR and CDR2 FQNEAQ (reference sequence). The ends lost 4 bases at V and 7 bases at J; junction bases unmatched: 12. CDR3 region: CASSYYLPDRGREAFF. The CDR3 nucleotides read TGTGCCAGCAGCTATTACCTCCCCGACAGGGGGCGTGAAGCTTTCTTT.

The V gene is TRBV3-1 (or the pseudogene TRBV3-2), the J gene TRBJ2-3; 9 bases map to TRBD2. CDR1 is LGHDT, CDR2 YNNKEL, per germline (reference sequence). The CDR3 has 23 residues. The J segment lost 0 bases and the V segment lost 4 bases, leaving 26 bases of the junction unmatched. In DNA form, the CDR3 reads TGTGCCAGCAGCCCGACACGACTGGAAGGGGCTAGCGGGGTGATTCCTAGCACAGATACGCAGTATTTT. Translation: CASSPTRLEGASGVIPSTDTQYF.

This rearrangement joins TRBV18 to TRBJ1-2; D is undetermined. The germline gives CDR1 KGHSH, CDR2 LQKENI. V lost 3 bases and J lost 5, with 7 bases in between. This CDR3 has 12 amino acids. CDR3 region: CASSPSGYGYTF. CDR3 sequence (DNA): TGTGCCAGCTCACCGTCCGGGTATGGCTACACCTTC.

The chain employs TRBV6-5 and TRBJ1-5; unclear D gene. The germline V gene has CDR1 MNHEY and CDR2 SVGAGI. Trimming removed 6 bases from V and 3 bases from J, with 12 bases in between. The CDR3 totals 14 residues. The CDR3 protein is CASSSHPFNQPQHF. CDR3 bases: TGTGCCAGCAGCTCACACCCTTTCAATCAGCCCCAGCATTTT.

The J gene is TRBJ2-3, the V gene TRBV4-1; D gene ambiguous. The germline V gene encodes CDR1 MGHRA and CDR2 YSYEKL. The V end was cut by 3 bases, the J end by 7 bases, with 11 bases between. This CDR3 spans 13 amino acids. The CDR3 sequence is CASSQPVGNTQYF. CDR3 DNA sequence: TGCGCCAGCAGCCAGCCGGTGGGAAATACGCAGTATTTT.

V and J are TRBV4-1 and TRBJ1-6; tentative D call: TRBD1 (5 bases). This CDR3 is 15 amino acids long. V lost 4 bases, J lost 6 bases, and 13 bases lay in between. Germline CDR1 and CDR2: MGHRA and YSYEKL. In DNA form, the CDR3 reads TGCGCCAGCAGCCCCACCAGGCAGGGTAATTCACCCCTCCACTTT. It translates to CASSPTRQGNSPLHF.

The CDR3 loop reads CASSRGDIRGEKLFF. DNA of the CDR3: TGTGCCAGCAGTCGAGGGGACATCCGGGGTGAAAAACTGTTTTTT. The J gene is TRBJ1-4, the V gene TRBV6-5, with a possible D match to TRBD1 (6 bases). Trimming removed 5 bases from V and 7 bases from J, with 17 bases in between. Germline V CDR1 and CDR2: MNHEY, SVGAGI. The CDR3 sequence is 15 residues long.

The chain is built from TRBV7-8 and TRBJ1-1; 7 positions agree with TRBD1. Germline CDR1 and CDR2: SGHVS and FQNEAQ. CDR3 length equals 16 residues. After removal of 1 base from V and 0 bases from J, the junction contained 5 bases not matched to a gene. The DNA of the CDR3 is TGTGCCAGCAGCTTAGTCAACAGGGGTATGAACACTGAAGCTTTCTTT. Amino acid sequence: CASSLVNRGMNTEAFF. Based on the CDR3 plus reference TRBV7-8 and TRBJ1-1, the full variable domain is GAGVSQSPRYKVAKRGQDVALRCDPISGHVSLFWYQQALGQGPEFLTYFQNEAQLDKSGLPSDRFFAERPEGSVSTLKIQRTQQEDSAVYLCASSLVNRGMNTEAFFGQGTRLTVV.

V is TRBV5-1 and J is TRBJ2-2; D may be TRBD1 or TRBD2 (7 bases each). The V end was cut by 1 base, the J end by 4 bases, with 17 bases between. CDR1 SGHRS and CDR2 YFSETQ come from the germline V gene. The CDR3 consists of 17 residues. CDR3 protein: CASSLQAGGDLTGELFF. As DNA, the CDR3 is TGCGCCAGCAGCTTGCAGGCAGGGGGGGACCTCACCGGGGAGCTGTTTTTT.

The chain recombines TRBV6-6 with TRBJ1-5, with D perhaps TRBD1 (6 bases). This CDR3 has 14 amino acids. V lost 8 bases, J lost 4 bases, and 15 bases lay in between. Germline V CDR1 and CDR2: MNHNY, SVGAGI (reference sequence). CDR3: CASRGQGLNQPQHF. The CDR3 region has the DNA TGTGCCAGCCGGGGGCAGGGACTGAATCAGCCCCAGCATTTT.

The V and J genes are TRBV7-2 and TRBJ1-2, with TRBD1 matching over 9 bases. Germline V gives CDR1 SGHTA, CDR2 FQGNSA. CDR3 length: 14 residues. Germline trimming cut 3 bases from V and 4 bases from J; bases unmatched to any gene: 3. The DNA of the CDR3 is TGTGCCAGCAGCTTGGACAGGGGTGCCTATGGCTACACCTTC. Translated, it gives CASSLDRGAYGYTF.

The V gene is TRBV2, the J gene TRBJ1-6, with 7 nucleotides matching TRBD1. Germline V lookup: CDR1 SNHLY, CDR2 FYNNEI. This CDR3 is built from 16 residues. With 4 bases clipped from V and 7 bases from J, the junction kept 10 bases outside the gene matches. CDR3 coding DNA: TGTGCCAGCAGTGTGTTGGGACAGAGTATGAATTCACCCCTCCACTTT. It yields the protein CASSVLGQSMNSPLHF. Supplemented by reference TRBV2 and TRBJ1-6, the full variable domain reads EPEVTQTPSHQVTQMGQEVILRCVPISNHLYFYWYRQILGQKVEFLVSFYNNEISEKSEIFDDQFSVERPDGSNFTLKIRSTKLEDSAMYFCASSVLGQSMNSPLHFGNGTRLTVT.

The chain uses TRBV3-1 (or the pseudogene TRBV3-2) and TRBJ2-1; D is ambiguous. Germline V gene lookup returns CDR1 LGHDT and CDR2 YNNKEL (reference sequence). Trimming shortened V by 1 base and J by 5 bases, and 9 bases separated the two germline ends. There are 14 residues in the CDR3. CDR3 loop: CASSQGFNHNEQFF. The CDR3 bases are TGTGCCAGCAGCCAAGGGTTCAATCACAATGAGCAGTTCTTC.

V usage is TRBV25-1 and J usage is TRBJ2-1; D possibly corresponds to TRBD2 (5 bases). The germline CDR1 and CDR2 sequences are MGHDK and SYGVNS. The CDR3 is 11 residues long. V lost 5 bases to trimming and J lost 10 bases, with 9 bases between them. In nucleotides, the CDR3 is TGTGCCAGCAGTAGGGAGCGGGAGCAGTTCTTC. Protein: CASSREREQFF.

The V and J genes are TRBV3-1 (or the pseudogene TRBV3-2) and TRBJ2-7; D ambiguous. V was shortened by 0 bases and J by 1 base, with 16 bases between the two germline ends. Germline V gene sequence: CDR1 LGHDT, CDR2 YNNKEL (reference sequence). CDR3 length: 17 residues. In nucleotides, the CDR3 is TGTGCCAGCAGCCAAGAAAAACACTTGCGCCTTTCCTACGAGCAGTACTTC. Residues: CASSQEKHLRLSYEQYF.